These 28 T cell receptor beta chains came from one sample sequenced in a study of cytomegalovirus exposure and HLA in healthy donors. PCR primers comprised 60 Vbeta and 13 Jbeta primers. Data came from immunoSEQ multiplex PCR; TCRdb stores just in-frame clones and leaves some out. Its table records 200,000 to 250,000 clones. The sample consisted of PBMCs. The source is a girl aged 2-9 years in good health and CMV-seropositive.

The chain couples TRBV10-3 to TRBJ2-7; 7 bases match TRBD1. V shed 11 bases and J 0 bases; nucleotides not matched to a gene: 13. Per the germline V gene, CDR1 is ENHRY and CDR2 is SYGVKD. There are 15 residues in the CDR3. The CDR3 protein is CAPPTVRDSSYEQYF. The CDR3 nucleotides read TGTGCCCCCCCCACCGTACGGGACAGCTCCTACGAGCAGTACTTC.

The chain combines TRBV27 with TRBJ1-2; D possibly corresponds to TRBD1 (5 bases). Trimming cost V 3 bases and J 1 base, with 12 bases left between them. The CDR3 runs to 15 residues. CDR1 is MNHEY and CDR2 is SMNVEV in the germline V gene (reference sequence). The CDR3 here is CASSLDGHRNYGYTF. CDR3 coding DNA: TGTGCCAGCAGTTTGGACGGACATCGTAACTATGGCTACACCTTC.

V and J are TRBV10-1 and TRBJ2-1; TRBD2 agrees at 9 bases. Looked up from germline, CDR1 is WNHNN and CDR2 is SYGVQD (reference sequence). CDR3 size: 16 residues. The ends lost 0 bases at V and 6 bases at J; junction bases unmatched: 6. This CDR3 is CASSESGAGGSNEQFF. The DNA for the CDR3 is TGCGCCAGCAGTGAGTCTGGGGCGGGAGGGTCCAATGAGCAGTTCTTC.

CDR3 amino acids: CASSGVIGSGRSNEQFF. For the CDR3, the DNA is TGTGCCAGCAGTGGGGTTATTGGGAGCGGGAGGTCCAATGAGCAGTTCTTC. The chain combines TRBV6-1 with TRBJ2-1; 9 bases agree with TRBD2. Germline assignment: CDR1 MNHNS and CDR2 SASEGT. CDR3 size: 17 residues. J lost 6 bases, V lost 4 bases, and 13 bases had no gene match.

V gene TRBV28 combines with J gene TRBJ1-5; 9 nucleotides line up with TRBD1. From germline, CDR1 is MDHEN and CDR2 SYDVKM. The J segment lost 3 bases and the V segment lost 1 base, leaving 4 bases of the junction unmatched. The CDR3 spans 16 residues. Written as DNA, the CDR3 is TGTGCCAGCAGTTTATTGACAGGGGGGAACAATCAGCCCCAGCATTTT. Its translation is CASSLLTGGNNQPQHF.

The chain joins TRBV4-1 to TRBJ2-7, with 11 bases lining up with TRBD1. Germline CDR1 and CDR2: MGHRA and YSYEKL. The CDR3 sequence is 15 residues long. V gave up 1 base and J gave up 4 bases; unmatched junction bases: 3. Here the CDR3 reads CASSQGTGGPYEQYF. CDR3 nucleotides: TGCGCCAGCAGCCAAGGGACAGGGGGCCCTTACGAGCAGTACTTC.

This chain joins TRBV11-2 and TRBJ2-2; 8 bases line up with TRBD1. Losses at the gene ends were 0 bases for V and 4 bases for J; bases not matched to a gene: 1. The CDR3 runs to 15 residues. CDR1 SGHAT and CDR2 FQNNGV come from the germline V gene. The CDR3 nucleotides read TGTGCCAGCAGCTTAGATGGGACAGGCACCGGGGAGCTGTTTTTT. Its translation: CASSLDGTGTGELFF.

The gene calls are TRBV6-6 and TRBJ2-7, with TRBD2 matching 7 bases. This CDR3 is 14 amino acids long. The V gene's germline CDR1 is MNHNY and CDR2 SVGAGI (reference sequence). The J segment lost 0 bases and the V segment lost 8 bases, leaving 7 bases of the junction unmatched. CDR3 protein: CASRPAGASYEQYF. DNA of the CDR3: TGTGCCAGCCGCCCTGCGGGAGCCTCCTACGAGCAGTACTTC.

The chain combines TRBV10-3 with TRBJ2-1, with D possibly matching TRBD2 (6 bases). The germline CDR1 and CDR2 sequences are ENHRY and SYGVKD. The length of the CDR3 is 15 residues. Trimming removed 7 bases at V and 0 bases at J, with 13 bases between. The DNA for the CDR3 is TGTGCCATCAATGGGCGGGAAAGCTCCTACAATGAGCAGTTCTTC. This codes for CAINGRESSYNEQFF.

V and J are TRBV6-5 and TRBJ2-5, with TRBD2 matching 9 bases. The CDR3 contains 14 residues. V lost 5 bases, J lost 3 bases, and 4 bases stayed unmatched. The germline CDR1 and CDR2 sequences are MNHEY and SVGAGI. CDR3: CASSRSSGKETQYF. The DNA of the CDR3 is TGTGCCAGCAGTCGATCTAGCGGGAAAGAGACCCAGTACTTC.

The CDR3 DNA reads as TGTGCCAGTAGCCCCGCAGGGCCCATCTATGGCTACACCTTC. It translates to CASSPAGPIYGYTF. V is TRBV19 and J is TRBJ1-2, with D perhaps matching TRBD1 (5 bases). The CDR3 runs 14 residues. Germline-derived CDR1 and CDR2 are LNHDA and SQIVND (reference sequence). The ends were cut back, 6 bases at V and 4 bases at J, with 15 bases in the middle.

Points on this clone: In the same sample, other DNA sequences code for this CDR3. The chain carries TRBV6-1 and TRBJ1-1; D remains ambiguous. V dropped 2 bases and J dropped 2 bases, with 6 bases sitting between them. The length of the CDR3 is 13 residues. Germline CDR1 and CDR2: MNHNS and SASEGT. Here the CDR3 reads CASSERGNTEAFF. DNA for the CDR3: TGTGCCAGCAGTGAACGGGGTAACACTGAAGCTTTCTTT.

V gene TRBV7-2 combines with J gene TRBJ2-1; D possibly corresponds to TRBD2 (5 bases). Trimming stripped 3 bases from V and 13 bases from J, with 10 bases between. CDR3 length: 11 amino acids. Germline CDR1 reads SGHTA; CDR2 reads FQGNSA. CDR3 in DNA: TGTGCCAGCAGCTTTAGCGATATTCAGTTCTTC. Translating it yields CASSFSDIQFF.

The rearrangement links TRBV5-4 to TRBJ2-3; TRBD2 matches 12 bases. The germline gives CDR1 SGHNT, CDR2 YYREEE (reference sequence). With V trimmed by 4 bases and J by 0 bases, 6 bases remained unmatched. The CDR3 consists of 17 residues. CDR3 in amino acids: CASSPRTSGKSTDTQYF. CDR3 bases: TGTGCCAGCAGCCCGCGGACTAGCGGGAAAAGCACAGATACGCAGTATTTT.

The chain uses TRBV5-4 and TRBJ2-7; 7 bases line up with TRBD1. The V and J ends lost 4 bases and 2 bases, in that order; junction bases with no gene match: 3. There are 13 residues in the CDR3. CDR1 SGHNT and CDR2 YYREEE come from the germline V gene (reference sequence). For the CDR3, the DNA is TGTGCCAGCAGCCAGGGACAGACCTACGAGCAGTACTTC. This sequence encodes CASSQGQTYEQYF.

The chain links TRBV19 to TRBJ2-1; 8 bases agree with TRBD1. Unmatched junction bases numbered 10, after V lost 5 bases and J lost 4 bases. This CDR3 contains 16 residues. Germline CDR1 reads LNHDA; CDR2 reads SQIVND (reference sequence). CDR3 residues: CASSAFGQGAYNEQFF. In nucleotides, the CDR3 is TGTGCCAGTAGTGCGTTTGGCCAGGGGGCTTACAATGAGCAGTTCTTC.

This rearrangement joins TRBV18 to TRBJ2-7; 9 bases match TRBD1. The CDR3 loop spans 17 amino acids. Trimming cost V 6 bases and J 2 bases; bases outside gene matches: 14. The V gene's germline CDR1 is KGHSH and CDR2 LQKENI. This chain's CDR3 is CASSPRNTGGNTYEQYF. CDR3 in DNA: TGTGCCAGCTCCCCCCGAAATACAGGGGGCAATACCTACGAGCAGTACTTC.

The rearrangement joins TRBV11-1 to TRBJ2-1; 12 nucleotides agree with TRBD2. Per germline, CDR1 SGHAT and CDR2 FQDESV (reference sequence). J was trimmed by 5 bases and V by 1 base; bases with no gene match: 3. The CDR3 spans 16 residues. CDR3 region: CASSLGASGRDNEQFF. The CDR3 nucleotides are TGTGCCAGCAGCTTAGGGGCTAGCGGGAGGGACAATGAGCAGTTCTTC.

The chain recombines TRBV19 with TRBJ2-3; TRBD2 matches at 12 bases. The CDR3 is 15 amino acids. In germline, CDR1 is LNHDA, CDR2 SQIVND (reference sequence). Trimming removed 5 bases from V and 3 bases from J; junction bases left unmatched: 3. The CDR3 region has the DNA TGTGCCAGTAGTGCGACTAGCGGGAGAACAGATACGCAGTATTTT. Its protein product is CASSATSGRTDTQYF.

The chain has TRBV29-1 and TRBJ2-7, with 7 bases identical to TRBD1. The CDR3 runs to 13 residues. V lost 7 bases and J lost 4; bases outside the gene matches: 10. Looked up from germline, CDR1 is SQVTM and CDR2 is ANQGSEA. The DNA of the CDR3 is TGCAGCGCCATGACAGGGACCTCTTACGAGCAGTACTTC. Protein sequence: CSAMTGTSYEQYF.

The gene calls are TRBV11-2 and TRBJ2-3; 9 bases are a match to TRBD2. Losses at the gene ends were 6 bases for V and 2 bases for J; bases not matched to a gene: 15. The CDR3 totals 18 residues. Germline lookup yields CDR1 SGHAT and CDR2 FQNNGV. For the CDR3, the DNA is TGTGCCAGCAGGCCGACAGGGAGACTAGCGGTCCACACAGATACGCAGTATTTT. Translated: CASRPTGRLAVHTDTQYF.

The chain couples TRBV11-2 to TRBJ2-7; 9 bases are a match to TRBD2. This CDR3 is built from 15 residues. Trimming at V came to 4 bases and at J to 5 bases, leaving 9 bases not matched to a gene. The germline CDR1 and CDR2 sequences are SGHAT and FQNNGV. CDR3 residues: CASSSGLAGGDEQYF. CDR3 nucleotides: TGTGCCAGCAGCTCCGGACTTGCGGGAGGGGACGAGCAGTACTTC.

V is TRBV13 and J is TRBJ2-7; D gene uncertain. V shed 0 bases and J shed 3 bases, with 12 bases lying between them. Per the germline V gene, CDR1 is PRHDT and CDR2 is FYEKMQ (reference sequence). There are 15 residues in the CDR3. The CDR3 region has the DNA TGTGCCAGCAGCTTAGGGACATTGGGTGACTACGAGCAGTACTTC. Translated, it gives CASSLGTLGDYEQYF. The variable domain in full, completed from reference TRBV13 and TRBJ2-7, reads AAGVIQSPRHLIKEKRETATLKCYPIPRHDTVYWYQQGPGQDPQFLISFYEKMQSDKGSIPDRFSAQQFSDYHSELNMSSLELGDSALYFCASSLGTLGDYEQYFGPGTRLTVT.

The chain recombines TRBV5-6 with TRBJ2-7, with 8 bases that match TRBD1. V gave up 2 bases and J gave up 4 bases; unmatched junction bases: 8. In germline, CDR1 is SGHDT, CDR2 YYEEEE. The CDR3 sequence is 15 residues long. The CDR3 bases are TGTGCCAGCAGCTTACGACAGGGGCCAATATACGAGCAGTACTTC. Protein: CASSLRQGPIYEQYF.

The chain recombines TRBV20-1 with TRBJ1-1; D is unclear. V shed 5 bases and J shed 5 bases, with 9 bases lying between them. The CDR3 has 11 residues. Germline V gene data show CDR1 as DFQATT and CDR2 as SNEGSKA (reference sequence). As DNA, the CDR3 is TGCAGTGCTTTTCGCGGGACTGAAGCTTTCTTT. Translated, it gives CSAFRGTEAFF.

The chain recombines TRBV27 with TRBJ2-5; D is undetermined. The CDR3 loop spans 13 amino acids. CDR1 is MNHEY and CDR2 is SMNVEV in the germline V gene (reference sequence). V gave up 3 bases and J gave up 2 bases, with 7 bases separating them. The CDR3 sequence is CASSLRHQETQYF. CDR3 DNA sequence: TGTGCCAGCAGTTTGAGGCATCAAGAGACCCAGTACTTC.

The chain recombines TRBV9 with TRBJ1-1, with D perhaps matching TRBD1 (5 bases). The CDR3 is made up of 13 amino acids. Germline CDR1 is SGDLS and CDR2 is YYNGEE. V was cut by 4 bases and J by 0 bases, with 7 bases left in between. The CDR3, as DNA: TGTGCCAGCAGCTCAGGGATGAACACTGAAGCTTTCTTT. Translation gives CASSSGMNTEAFF.

V usage is TRBV13 and J usage is TRBJ2-5; D gene ambiguous. The CDR3 totals 13 residues. V dropped 0 bases and J dropped 3 bases, with 5 bases sitting between them. CDR1 PRHDT and CDR2 FYEKMQ come from the germline V gene (reference sequence). The CDR3 DNA sequence: TGTGCCAGCAGCTTAGGGCAGAAAGAGACCCAGTACTTC. Its translation: CASSLGQKETQYF.